The 12 T cell receptor beta chains below were found in one sample sequenced in a study of Ad26.COV2.S vaccination and SARS-CoV-2 variants. The treatment is: roughly 20 received Ad26.COV2.S at low or high dose, single or two shots; 5 received placebo; per-sample allocation not given. Day 63 after the first vaccine or placebo injection was the time point for sampling. The protocol was immunoSEQ multiplex PCR, while the TCRdb copy is restricted to in-frame clones and leaves out a portion. The repertoire holds roughly 270,000 clones, approximately 87% seen once, with less than 3.5% in the top ten. The material sequenced was peripheral blood, taken in a trial of Ad26.COV2.S vaccine versus placebo. The receptors stem from a person between 18 and 65 years old who received the Ad26.COV2.S COVID-19 vaccine or a placebo.

The chain recombines TRBV5-1 with TRBJ2-7; D uncertain. V shed 5 bases and J shed 4 bases, with 10 bases lying between them. The CDR3 is made up of 12 amino acids. Looked up from germline, CDR1 is SGHRS and CDR2 is YFSETQ. This CDR3 reads CASRGREYEQYF. In nucleotides, the CDR3 is TGCGCCAGCAGGGGTAGGGAATACGAGCAGTACTTC.

In nucleotides, the CDR3 is TGTGCCAGTAGTATAGGTTTTGGGGGGGCCGACAATGAGCAGTTCTTC. It yields the protein CASSIGFGGADNEQFF. The rearrangement uses TRBV19 and TRBJ2-1; D is possibly TRBD2 (7 bases). From germline, CDR1 is LNHDA and CDR2 SQIVND (reference sequence). The germline V and J ends were trimmed by 1 base and 5 bases, with 15 bases remaining between them. The CDR3 covers 16 residues.

V is TRBV7-2 and J is TRBJ2-7; D unresolved. The CDR3 sequence is 12 residues long. Germline V gene data show CDR1 as SGHTA and CDR2 as FQGNSA. V was cut by 5 bases and J by 4 bases, with 9 bases left in between. CDR3 DNA sequence: TGTGCCAGCAGCCGCCGACCGTACGAGCAGTACTTC. It translates to CASSRRPYEQYF.

The chain has TRBV24-1 and TRBJ2-7; 12 nucleotides match TRBD2. The CDR3 runs 17 residues. V dropped 2 bases and J dropped 4; count of bases not matched to a gene: 8. Per the germline V gene, CDR1 is KGHDR and CDR2 is SFDVKD. CDR3 DNA: TGTGCCACCAGTGATTCCCGCAGACTAGCGGGAGTATACGAGCAGTACTTC. Translating it yields CATSDSRRLAGVYEQYF.

This chain links TRBV7-9 with TRBJ2-5; D remains ambiguous. This CDR3 contains 10 residues. The germline gives CDR1 SEHNR, CDR2 FQNEAQ (reference sequence). Trimming took off 4 bases at V and 5 bases at J, with 2 bases between the two ends. CDR3 sequence (DNA): TGTGCCAGCAGCTGGGAGACCCAGTACTTC. Amino acids: CASSWETQYF.

The chain couples TRBV10-3 to TRBJ2-1; unclear D gene. Germline V CDR1 and CDR2: ENHRY, SYGVKD. The CDR3 length is 14 residues. Between the trimmed V and J ends, which lost 3 bases and 2 bases, there was a span of 8 bases. CDR3: CAISDPDAYNEQFF. Here the CDR3 DNA reads TGTGCCATCAGTGACCCCGATGCCTACAATGAGCAGTTCTTC.

V gene TRBV7-9 combines with J gene TRBJ1-1; possibly TRBD1 for D (5 bases). V was cut by 5 bases and J by 1 base, with 8 bases left in between. Germline loops: CDR1 SEHNR, CDR2 FQNEAQ (reference sequence). The CDR3 spans 13 residues. The CDR3 bases are TGTGCCAGCAGCCCGACAGAGAACACTGAAGCTTTCTTT. Translating gives CASSPTENTEAFF.

The chain recombines TRBV12-5 with TRBJ2-2, with 7 bases identical to TRBD2. The J segment lost 4 bases and the V segment lost 7 bases, leaving 6 bases of the junction unmatched. Germline V gene lookup returns CDR1 LGHNT and CDR2 FRNRAP. CDR3 size: 14 residues. The CDR3 DNA reads as TGTGCTAGTGTTGGGGTAGCGGGCACCGGGGAGCTGTTTTTT. Its translation: CASVGVAGTGELFF.

The rearrangement uses TRBV10-3 and TRBJ2-3, with a tentative D call TRBD2 (7 bases). Germline CDR1 and CDR2: ENHRY and SYGVKD. This CDR3 has 16 amino acids. Trimming took 8 bases from V and 0 from J, leaving 18 bases between them. In DNA, the CDR3 is TGTGCCATCTCGCGGGGGCGGACTACTAGCACAGATACGCAGTATTTT. It encodes CAISRGRTTSTDTQYF.

This clone was seen a single time. The chain combines TRBV7-8 with TRBJ2-3; D ambiguous. Germline assignment: CDR1 SGHVS and CDR2 FQNEAQ. This CDR3 contains 11 residues. Trimming pared 7 bases from V and 7 bases from J, leaving 9 bases between. The CDR3 sequence: CASTTAYTQYF. For the CDR3, the DNA is TGTGCCAGCACTACAGCTTATACGCAGTATTTT.

This clone was recorded only once. The gene calls are TRBV29-1 and TRBJ2-7; 12 bases fit TRBD2. Germline CDR1 is SQVTM and CDR2 is ANQGSEA. The CDR3 loop spans 13 amino acids. V was pared by 6 bases and J by 4 bases, with 4 bases of the junction left unmatched. In DNA, the CDR3 is TGCAGCGTACAGACTAGCGGGAGATACGAGCAGTACTTC. Protein product: CSVQTSGRYEQYF.

The chain has TRBV13 and TRBJ1-2; D not certain. In germline, CDR1 is PRHDT, CDR2 FYEKMQ (reference sequence). V shed 5 bases and J shed 0 bases, with 10 bases lying between them. This CDR3 spans 14 amino acids. For the CDR3, the DNA is TGTGCCAGCAGCCAGACTGGGGCTAACTATGGCTACACCTTC. Its translation is CASSQTGANYGYTF.